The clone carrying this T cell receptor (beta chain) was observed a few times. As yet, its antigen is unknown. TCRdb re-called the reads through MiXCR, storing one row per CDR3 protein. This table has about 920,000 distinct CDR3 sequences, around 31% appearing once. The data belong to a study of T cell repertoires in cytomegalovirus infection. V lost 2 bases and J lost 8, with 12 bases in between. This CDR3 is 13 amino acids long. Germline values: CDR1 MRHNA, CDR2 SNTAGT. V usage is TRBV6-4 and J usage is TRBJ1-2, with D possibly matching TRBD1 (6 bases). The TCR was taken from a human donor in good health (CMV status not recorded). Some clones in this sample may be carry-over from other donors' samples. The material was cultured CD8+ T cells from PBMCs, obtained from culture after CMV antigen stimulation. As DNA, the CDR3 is TGTGCCAGCAGTGACCCAGCAGGGGCCGGCTACACCTTC. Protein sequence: CASSDPAGAGYTF.